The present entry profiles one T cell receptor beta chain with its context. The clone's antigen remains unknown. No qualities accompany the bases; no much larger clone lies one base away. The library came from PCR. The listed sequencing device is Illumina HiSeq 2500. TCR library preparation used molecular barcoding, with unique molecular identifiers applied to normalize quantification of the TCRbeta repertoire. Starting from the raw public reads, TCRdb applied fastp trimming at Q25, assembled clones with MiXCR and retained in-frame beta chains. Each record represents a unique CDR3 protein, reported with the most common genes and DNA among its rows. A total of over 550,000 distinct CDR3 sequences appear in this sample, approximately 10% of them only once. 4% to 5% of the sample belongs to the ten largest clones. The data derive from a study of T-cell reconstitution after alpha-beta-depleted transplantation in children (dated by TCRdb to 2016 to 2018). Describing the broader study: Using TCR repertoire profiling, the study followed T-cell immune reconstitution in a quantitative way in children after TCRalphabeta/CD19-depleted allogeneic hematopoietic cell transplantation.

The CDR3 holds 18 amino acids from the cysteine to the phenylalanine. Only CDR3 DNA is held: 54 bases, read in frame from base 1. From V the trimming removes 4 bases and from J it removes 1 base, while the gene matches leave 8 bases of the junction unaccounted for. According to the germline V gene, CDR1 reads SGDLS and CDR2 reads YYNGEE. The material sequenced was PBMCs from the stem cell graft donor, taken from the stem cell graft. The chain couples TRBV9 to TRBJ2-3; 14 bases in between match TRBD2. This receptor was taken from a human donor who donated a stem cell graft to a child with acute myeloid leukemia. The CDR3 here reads CASSRGLAGERGTDTQYF. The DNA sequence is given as TGTGCCAGCAGCCGGGGACTAGCGGGGGAGAGGGGCACAGATACGCAGTATTTT.